This entry concerns a single TCR beta chain. Its antigen is currently unknown. The sample originates from a study of Ad26.COV2.S vaccination and SARS-CoV-2 variants. Overall study results and limits: It was vaccine recipients, not placebo recipients, who had the higher spike-specific TCR breadth.

The length of the CDR3 is 16 residues. Germline lookup yields CDR1 MDHEN and CDR2 SYDVKM. Trimming removed 8 bases from V and 6 bases from J, with 22 bases in between. Treatment defined: over 15 received Ad26.COV2.S at low or high dose, single or two shots; 5 received placebo; per-sample allocation not given. Sampling occurred on day 63 after the first vaccine or placebo injection. An adult donor aged 18-55 years was enrolled in Boston. Assay used: immunoSEQ multiplex PCR; TCRdb lists only in-frame clones, some missing. This table holds more than 300,000 clones, 86% found once. The chain combines TRBV28 with TRBJ2-2; D possibly corresponds to TRBD2 (5 bases). This receptor was identified in a person between 18 and 60 years old who received the Ad26.COV2.S COVID-19 vaccine or a placebo. This specimen was peripheral blood, taken in a trial of Ad26.COV2.S vaccine versus placebo. CDR3 sequence reads: CASGSQLLGRAGELFF. The DNA for the CDR3 is TGTGCCAGCGGATCCCAGCTACTAGGGCGGGCCGGGGAGCTGTTTTTT.